Below, one TCR beta chain is given with its context. Its antigen remains unknown. The V gene end was trimmed by 2 bases and the J gene end by 0 bases; junction bases not matched to a gene: 5. The CDR3 has 17 amino acids. Germline V gives CDR1 SEHNR, CDR2 FQNEAQ (reference sequence). This entry belongs to a study of CD8+ T cells in alopecia areata. Across the study: Patients took tofacitinib for 6 to 18 months, followed by 6 drug-free months. Regarding the study as a whole: Normal-skin resident alphabeta T cells also appear among scalp sample sequences.

Sequencing templates came from extracted RNA that was reverse transcribed into cDNA. TCRdb's copy holds only in-frame clones and misses some; the assay was immunoSEQ multiplex PCR. This sample has 100,000 to 150,000 clones; around 50% occur once, and the top ten carry 4.5% to 5.5%. This receptor was identified in a human donor with alopecia areata. The chain uses TRBV7-9 and TRBJ2-1, with 9 bases aligning to TRBD2. This material consisted of CD4+ T cells sorted from blood, taken at week 0. The CDR3 region has the DNA TGTGCCAGCAGCTTATTTGCTAGCGGGATCTCCTACAATGAGCAGTTCTTC. As protein: CASSLFASGISYNEQFF.